Below are 26 T cell receptor beta chains sequenced from a single sample in a study of cytomegalovirus exposure and HLA in healthy donors. Primers: 60 Vbeta forward and 13 Jbeta reverse. Assay used: immunoSEQ multiplex PCR; TCRdb lists only in-frame clones, some missing. This table has around 180,000 clones, 85% to 90% appearing once. Sequencing was done on a sample of PBMCs. These receptor sequences come from a young woman in good health and CMV-seronegative.

The chain links TRBV5-1 to TRBJ2-1; 12 nucleotides line up with TRBD2. With 4 bases clipped from V and 0 bases from J, the junction kept 8 bases outside the gene matches. This CDR3 has 18 amino acids. CDR1 and CDR2 from the germline V gene are SGHRS and YFSETQ. CDR3 nucleotides: TGCGCCAGCAGCGCCGGGACTAGCGGGCTCTTCTCCTACAATGAGCAGTTCTTC. This encodes CASSAGTSGLFSYNEQFF.

The chain couples TRBV7-2 to TRBJ2-1; TRBD2 aligns across 8 bases. Germline V lookup: CDR1 SGHTA, CDR2 FQGNSA. The CDR3 totals 15 residues. V was pared by 4 bases and J by 6 bases, with 8 bases of the junction left unmatched. CDR3 amino acids: CASSSAGLEGNEQFF. The CDR3 coding sequence is TGTGCCAGCAGCTCTGCGGGACTAGAGGGCAATGAGCAGTTCTTC.

The chain has TRBV6-6 and TRBJ1-2; 7 bases map to TRBD1. Germline trimming cut 2 bases from V and 7 bases from J; bases unmatched to any gene: 10. The CDR3 runs 15 residues. Per the germline V gene, CDR1 is MNHNY and CDR2 is SVGAGI (reference sequence). The CDR3 DNA is TGTGCCAGCAGTTACAGTAGAGGGGGCTTAGGTGGCTACACCTTC. Translating it yields CASSYSRGGLGGYTF.

CDR3: CASSFRGPGANVLTF. CDR3 nucleotide sequence: TGCGCCAGCAGCTTCAGGGGGCCTGGGGCCAACGTCCTGACTTTC. This chain joins TRBV5-1 and TRBJ2-6; TRBD1 matches at 8 bases. With V trimmed by 2 bases and J by 2 bases, 0 bases remained unmatched. The CDR3 loop spans 15 amino acids. Germline assignment: CDR1 SGHRS and CDR2 YFSETQ.

This chain links TRBV20-1 with TRBJ2-1; D might be TRBD2 (5 bases). CDR1 and CDR2 (germline): DFQATT, SNEGSKA (reference sequence). Trimming shortened V by 4 bases and J by 10 bases, and 8 bases separated the two germline ends. This CDR3 contains 10 residues. CDR3 DNA sequence: TGCAGTGCTACACTAGTGGAGCAGTTCTTC. Protein sequence: CSATLVEQFF.

This clone was recorded a few times. CDR3 amino acids: CASSRDRGHEQFF. CDR3 sequence (DNA): TGCGCCAGCAGCCGGGACAGGGGGCATGAGCAGTTCTTC. The chain employs TRBV5-1 and TRBJ2-1; 12 bases map to TRBD1. The J segment lost 8 bases and the V segment lost 4 bases, leaving 1 base of the junction unmatched. The CDR3 extends over 13 amino acids. Germline CDR1 is SGHRS and CDR2 is YFSETQ.

The chain uses TRBV6-5 and TRBJ2-7; no firm D call. The germline V gene has CDR1 MNHEY and CDR2 SVGAGI. There are 14 residues in the CDR3. Trimming shortened V by 1 base and J by 5 bases, and 12 bases separated the two germline ends. The chain's CDR3 is CASSYFSVSDEQYF. CDR3 nucleotides: TGTGCCAGCAGTTACTTCTCGGTCAGCGACGAGCAGTACTTC.

A note on this clone: Other DNA sequences in the same sample also yield this CDR3. The chain uses TRBV27 and TRBJ2-7, with TRBD1 identical over 9 bases. Germline CDR1 and CDR2: MNHEY and SMNVEV (reference sequence). This CDR3 has 14 residues. The trim removed 5 bases at V and 2 bases at J, leaving 4 bases unmatched. In DNA form, the CDR3 reads TGTGCCAGCAGTGGTACAGGGGGCGCCTACGAGCAGTACTTC. Its translation: CASSGTGGAYEQYF.

V and J are TRBV12-2 and TRBJ2-5; the DNA was not used to check the table's D call, TRBD1. TRBV12-2 is described as a pseudogene. The CDR3 is made up of 13 amino acids. CDR3 sequence: CASQGGQRETQYF. The CDR3 coding sequence is TGTGCAAGCCAGGGGGGCCAGAGGGAGACCCAGTACTTC.

The chain combines TRBV5-4 with TRBJ2-3, with 13 positions matching TRBD2. Germline loops: CDR1 SGHNT, CDR2 YYREEE (reference sequence). This CDR3 spans 16 amino acids. Losses at the gene ends were 0 bases for V and 12 bases for J; bases not matched to a gene: 10. The CDR3 protein is CASSLVLAGGPRVQYF. In nucleotides, the CDR3 is TGTGCCAGCAGCTTGGTACTAGCGGGGGGGCCCCGTGTTCAGTATTTT.

The gene calls are TRBV19 and TRBJ1-1; D is perhaps TRBD1 (6 bases). Germline V gene data show CDR1 as LNHDA and CDR2 as SQIVND (reference sequence). The CDR3 extends over 12 amino acids. Trimming left V 5 bases short and J 8 bases short, with 12 bases between. CDR3 residues: CASSLGQREAFF. CDR3 bases: TGTGCCAGTAGTTTAGGACAGCGAGAAGCTTTCTTT.

V and J are TRBV11-2 and TRBJ1-2, with D perhaps TRBD1 (6 bases). CDR3 length: 15 amino acids. In germline, CDR1 is SGHAT, CDR2 FQNNGV. Trimming took 2 bases from V and 4 from J, leaving 14 bases between them. As DNA, the CDR3 is TGTGCCAGCAGCTTATCAGGGGTAGAGCCCTATGGCTACACCTTC. Amino acid sequence: CASSLSGVEPYGYTF. The full variable domain, rest sourced from reference TRBV11-2 and TRBJ1-2, is EAGVAQSPRYKIIEKRQSVAFWCNPISGHATLYWYQQILGQGPKLLIQFQNNGVVDDSQLPKDRFSAERLKGVDSTLKIQPAKLEDSAVYLCASSLSGVEPYGYTFGSGTRLTVV.

The chain couples TRBV5-4 to TRBJ2-6; 11 bases match TRBD2. The germline gives CDR1 SGHNT, CDR2 YYREEE (reference sequence). CDR3 length equals 18 residues. V was pared by 4 bases and J by 0 bases, with 6 bases of the junction left unmatched. The chain's CDR3 is CASSLGTSGPSGANVLTF. CDR3 nucleotides: TGTGCCAGCAGCCTTGGGACTAGCGGTCCCTCTGGGGCCAACGTCCTGACTTTC. Supplemented by reference TRBV5-4 and TRBJ2-6, the full variable domain reads ETGVTQSPTHLIKTRGQQVTLRCSSQSGHNTVSWYQQALGQGPQFIFQYYREEENGRGNFPPRFSGLQFPNYSSELNVNALELDDSALYLCASSLGTSGPSGANVLTFGAGSRLTVL.

The chain has TRBV27 and TRBJ1-2; TRBD1 agrees at 10 bases. There are 15 residues in the CDR3. Germline V lookup: CDR1 MNHEY, CDR2 SMNVEV (reference sequence). V dropped 5 bases and J dropped 4; count of bases not matched to a gene: 7. CDR3 sequence: CASSTGTGVGYGYTF. The DNA of the CDR3 is TGTGCCAGCAGTACCGGGACAGGGGTTGGCTATGGCTACACCTTC.

V gene TRBV5-1 combines with J gene TRBJ2-7, with TRBD2 matching 14 bases. V lost 4 bases to trimming and J lost 1 base; unmatched junction nucleotides: 7. CDR3 length equals 17 residues. Germline-derived CDR1 and CDR2 are SGHRS and YFSETQ. The CDR3 loop is CASSAGLAGGPSYEQYF. The CDR3 DNA reads as TGCGCCAGCAGCGCCGGACTAGCGGGGGGCCCTTCCTACGAGCAGTACTTC.

This chain uses TRBV7-8 with TRBJ2-7; maybe TRBD2 (6 bases). Trimming pared 0 bases from V and 2 bases from J, leaving 17 bases between. The CDR3 sequence is 17 residues long. Germline CDR1 SGHVS, CDR2 FQNEAQ. The CDR3 sequence: CASSLASGLPHPYEQYF. The DNA of the CDR3 is TGTGCCAGCAGCTTAGCAAGCGGACTACCCCACCCCTACGAGCAGTACTTC.

The chain employs TRBV5-4 and TRBJ2-1; TRBD2 agrees at 12 bases. The CDR3 is 15 amino acids. Germline-derived CDR1 and CDR2 are SGHNT and YYREEE (reference sequence). The trim removed 7 bases at V and 4 bases at J, leaving 6 bases unmatched. The CDR3: CASGAGTSGYNEQFF. CDR3 nucleotide sequence: TGTGCCAGCGGCGCCGGGACTAGCGGGTACAATGAGCAGTTCTTC.

This chain joins TRBV18 and TRBJ1-6, with 8 bases matching TRBD1. The CDR3 is 18 amino acids. CDR1 and CDR2 from the germline V gene are KGHSH and LQKENI. The V and J ends lost 3 bases and 0 bases, in that order; junction bases with no gene match: 7. CDR3 in DNA: TGTGCCAGCTCACCTCGACAGGGGATGGGCTCCTATAATTCACCCCTCCACTTT. Encoded protein: CASSPRQGMGSYNSPLHF.

In its sample, this clone was seen a few times. The chain employs TRBV6-4 and TRBJ1-6; 7 bases align to TRBD1. This CDR3 is 13 amino acids long. Germline loops: CDR1 MRHNA, CDR2 SNTAGT. Losses at the gene ends were 6 bases for V and 11 bases for J; bases not matched to a gene: 7. The CDR3 nucleotides read TGTGCCAGCAGCGCCAGGGACAGCGCACCCCTCCACTTT. This sequence encodes CASSARDSAPLHF.

The chain joins TRBV9 to TRBJ2-2, with D tentatively TRBD2 (6 bases). The CDR3 runs to 13 residues. In germline, CDR1 is SGDLS, CDR2 YYNGEE. The V and J ends lost 4 bases and 7 bases respectively, with 11 bases between them. CDR3 sequence reads: CASSLREIGELFF. For the CDR3, the DNA is TGTGCCAGCAGCCTTCGGGAGATCGGGGAGCTGTTTTTT.

This chain connects TRBV18 to TRBJ1-2; 12 nucleotides align to TRBD1. Germline CDR1 reads KGHSH; CDR2 reads LQKENI. The J segment lost 5 bases and the V segment lost 2 bases, leaving 3 bases of the junction unmatched. The CDR3 runs 15 residues. The CDR3 spells CASSPMGQGAYGYTF. CDR3 nucleotide sequence: TGTGCCAGCTCACCAATGGGACAGGGGGCTTATGGCTACACCTTC.

This rearrangement joins TRBV27 to TRBJ2-1; 7 bases fit TRBD1. V lost 2 bases, J lost 9 bases, and 7 bases stayed unmatched. The germline V gene encodes CDR1 MNHEY and CDR2 SMNVEV (reference sequence). This CDR3 comprises 14 residues. The CDR3, as DNA: TGTGCCAGCAGTTTAAGGACAGGAATTGTTGAGCAGTTCTTC. Amino acid sequence: CASSLRTGIVEQFF.

This rearrangement joins TRBV11-2 to TRBJ2-3, with 14 bases matching TRBD2. This CDR3 contains 14 residues. Trimming took 7 bases from V and 8 from J; bases not matched to a gene: 5. Germline assignment: CDR1 SGHAT and CDR2 FQNNGV. The CDR3 protein is CASTRLAGGATQYF. The CDR3 DNA reads as TGTGCCAGCACCCGACTAGCGGGAGGGGCTACGCAGTATTTT.

The sample holds a few counts of this clone. The chain joins TRBV6-6 to TRBJ1-5, with D perhaps TRBD1 (5 bases). The CDR3 length is 15 residues. The germline gives CDR1 MNHNY, CDR2 SVGAGI (reference sequence). The V gene lost 0 bases and the J gene lost 6 bases, with 12 bases spanning the gap. CDR3 sequence (DNA): TGTGCCAGCAGTTACTCCGGGCAGGGTGGTCAGCCCCAGCATTTT. It specifies CASSYSGQGGQPQHF.

The CDR3 spells CASSMIRSEDGWSREKLFF. CDR3 bases: TGTGCCAGCAGTATGATCCGCTCGGAAGACGGATGGTCGAGGGAAAAACTGTTTTTT. V usage is TRBV5-6 and J usage is TRBJ1-4; no firm D call. The germline gives CDR1 SGHDT, CDR2 YYEEEE. V lost 5 bases and J 8 bases, leaving 31 bases between the germline ends. The CDR3 has 19 amino acids.

The rearrangement uses TRBV10-3 and TRBJ1-3, with TRBD1 identical over 8 bases. There are 21 residues in the CDR3. In germline, CDR1 is ENHRY, CDR2 SYGVKD. Trimming took 5 bases from V and 0 from J; bases not matched to a gene: 21. Here the CDR3 DNA reads TGTGCCATCAGTAAAACCTGGAATCGAGACAGGGGCCTTCTCTCTGGAAACACCATATATTTT. The encoded protein is CAISKTWNRDRGLLSGNTIYF.